These T cell receptor beta chains were read from a single sample in a study of T cells in Graves' hyperthyroidism and ophthalmopathy. One entry per CDR3 protein, called by TCRdb with MiXCR from the multiplex PCR reads. The table lists about half a million distinct CDR3 sequences, roughly 15% of them singletons. The sample taken for sequencing was blood. Receptor source: a woman between 25 and 40 years old with Graves' ophthalmopathy. Both conserved end residues are part of each CDR3. Each record gives: D gene, J gene, clone size, V gene, CDR3 length, CDR3 protein, CDR3 DNA. D genes are given only for firm matches. Some rows have no size entry. The others give once, few or many, or a class for an expanded clone.

NA,TRBJ2-1,many,TRBV28,17,CASSLSPGRFSYNEQFF,TGTGCCAGCAGTTTATCGCCTGGACGGTTCTCCTACAATGAGCAGTTCTTC
NA,TRBJ2-3,NA,TRBV7-3,13,CASSLRWGYTQYF,TGTGCCAGCAGCTTAAGGTGGGGCTATACGCAGTATTTT
TRBD1,TRBJ1-4,NA,TRBV15,16,CATSRGGTATNEKLFF,TGTGCCACCAGCAGAGGCGGGACAGCAACTAATGAAAAACTGTTTTTT
NA,TRBJ2-5,many,TRBV20-1,13,CSARGGRRETQYF,TGCAGTGCTAGAGGAGGACGAAGGGAGACCCAGTACTTC
NA,TRBJ1-5,NA,TRBV28,12,CASGIPNQPQHF,TGTGCCAGCGGGATTCCTAATCAGCCCCAGCATTTT
TRBD1,TRBJ2-2,many,TRBV18,15,CASSPGQGNTGELFF,TGTGCCAGCAGCCCGGGACAGGGAAACACCGGGGAGCTGTTTTTT
TRBD1,TRBJ1-2,many,TRBV10-3,15,CAISPQGRPSDGYTF,TGTGCCATCAGTCCACAGGGGAGGCCATCTGATGGCTACACCTTC
TRBD1,TRBJ2-7,many,TRBV5-1,15,CASSLESDRRYEQYF,TGCGCCAGCAGCTTGGAATCGGACAGGCGCTACGAGCAGTACTTC
NA,TRBJ2-2,many,TRBV6-2/TRBV6-3,15,CASRMGLLNTGELFF,TGTGCCAGCAGGATGGGACTCCTGAACACCGGGGAGCTGTTTTTT
NA,TRBJ2-1,many,TRBV11-3,13,CASSFSSRNEQFF,TGTGCCAGCAGCTTTAGTTCCCGGAATGAGCAGTTCTTC
NA,TRBJ1-1,NA,TRBV2,13,CALQSKTNTEAFF,TGTGCCCTGCAGAGTAAAACGAACACTGAAGCTTTCTTT
NA,TRBJ1-1,many,TRBV12-3/TRBV12-4,18,CASSLAPVRGVGDTEAFF,TGTGCCAGCAGTTTAGCGCCTGTTCGGGGAGTAGGGGACACTGAAGCTTTCTTT
NA,TRBJ1-1,many,TRBV7-2,13,CASSLARNTEAFF,TGTGCCAGCAGCTTAGCGCGGAACACTGAAGCTTTCTTT
TRBD1,TRBJ2-7,NA,TRBV28,12,CASRDRVHEQYF,TGTGCCAGCAGAGACAGGGTTCACGAGCAGTACTTC
TRBD2,TRBJ2-1,many,TRBV18,15,CASSRVAGGPDEQFF,TGTGCCAGCTCCCGGGTAGCGGGAGGGCCGGATGAGCAGTTCTTC
NA,TRBJ2-1,many,TRBV24-1,16,CATSDSDGSSYNEQFF,TGTGCCACCAGTGATTCGGACGGTAGCTCCTACAATGAGCAGTTCTTC
NA,TRBJ2-1,NA,TRBV19,15,CASSIFRESYNEQFF,TGTGCCAGTAGTATTTTTAGAGAATCTTACAATGAGCAGTTCTTC
TRBD1,TRBJ2-7,NA,TRBV4-1,15,CASSPRTGGSYEQYF,TGCGCCAGCAGCCCCCGGACAGGGGGTTCCTACGAGCAGTACTTC
NA,TRBJ2-3,NA,TRBV27,15,CASTHRPGHTDTQYF,TGTGCCAGCACCCATAGACCAGGCCACACAGATACGCAGTATTTT
NA,TRBJ1-5,few,TRBV4-1,15,CASSQVRSANQPQHF,TGCGCCAGCAGCCAAGTAAGGTCGGCCAATCAGCCCCAGCATTTT